This T cell receptor (beta chain) was found in a study of blood T cell repertoires in COVID-19. For the study at large: There were acute and convalescent COVID-19 samples, and they came from the United States, Italy and Spain. In each case, the material was cDNA or gDNA derived from T cells, B-cell-depleted T cells, or PBMCs.

Original analysis: Amplified reference gene primers provided the basis for estimating nucleated cell counts. Libraries were prepared by immunoSEQ multiplex PCR; TCRdb keeps only in-frame clonotypes and omits some of them. The V and J calls and clone size are taken from that table; D and trimming were inferred from the DNA. Seen here are 90,000 to 120,000 clones, approximately 88% observed once, and the top ten hold approximately 6.8%. Germline V gene sequence: CDR1 SGHTA, CDR2 FQGNSA. There are 15 residues in the CDR3. V dropped 1 base and J dropped 7 bases, with 13 bases sitting between them. Sequencing was performed on peripheral blood. The gene calls are TRBV7-2 and TRBJ1-4, with unresolved D. The sequence was obtained from a man aged 45-65 years with active or convalescent COVID-19. The CDR3 DNA reads as TGTGCCAGCAGCTTAGGAGTGGGAGGCGGTGAAAAACTGTTTTTT. It encodes CASSLGVGGGEKLFF.